Here is one TCR beta chain with its context. Its antigen target is currently unknown. No qualities accompany the bases; no much larger clone lies one base away. This sample stems from a study of T cell repertoires in cytomegalovirus infection (dated by TCRdb to between 2017 and 2020). Context from the whole study: Because public TCR beta signatures pointed to carriage of CMV infection together with the matching HLA type, the HLA type of each donor mattered for the analysis.

The paper as a whole reports these results and caveats: In both this cohort and an independent roughly 350-donor cohort, the cumulative frequency of public TCR beta family members distinguished carriers of CMV infection plus the relevant HLA type. The ex vivo response was dominated by HLA-C-restricted CMV-specific TCR beta clonotypes, which also provided the single most frequent clonotype in two of eight donors.

The V and J ends are trimmed by 0 bases and 5 bases, leaving 5 bases between them. The CDR3 runs 14 residues from the cysteine to the phenylalanine. The only DNA kept is the CDR3, 42 bases in frame from the first base. For CDR1 and CDR2, the germline V gene lists SGHTA and FQGNSA. For sequencing, an Illumina HiSeq 1500 was employed. The public reads were reanalyzed by TCRdb: fastp trimming at Q25, MiXCR alignment, in-frame beta chains only. When rows share a CDR3 protein, they turn into one entry using the most common DNA and genes. A total of under 300,000 distinct CDR3 sequences appear in this sample, approximately 15% of them only once. About 45% of the sample comes from the top ten.

This TCR was sampled from a human donor in good health (CMV status not recorded). Some clones in this sample may be carry-over from other donors' samples. The rearrangement combines TRBV7-2 with TRBJ2-6; the D gene remains uncertain. The sequenced sample was CD8+ T cells from PBMCs. The DNA sequence is as follows: TGTGCCAGCAGCTTAGCTGAGAGGGCCAACGTCCTGACTTTC. It translates as CASSLAERANVLTF.